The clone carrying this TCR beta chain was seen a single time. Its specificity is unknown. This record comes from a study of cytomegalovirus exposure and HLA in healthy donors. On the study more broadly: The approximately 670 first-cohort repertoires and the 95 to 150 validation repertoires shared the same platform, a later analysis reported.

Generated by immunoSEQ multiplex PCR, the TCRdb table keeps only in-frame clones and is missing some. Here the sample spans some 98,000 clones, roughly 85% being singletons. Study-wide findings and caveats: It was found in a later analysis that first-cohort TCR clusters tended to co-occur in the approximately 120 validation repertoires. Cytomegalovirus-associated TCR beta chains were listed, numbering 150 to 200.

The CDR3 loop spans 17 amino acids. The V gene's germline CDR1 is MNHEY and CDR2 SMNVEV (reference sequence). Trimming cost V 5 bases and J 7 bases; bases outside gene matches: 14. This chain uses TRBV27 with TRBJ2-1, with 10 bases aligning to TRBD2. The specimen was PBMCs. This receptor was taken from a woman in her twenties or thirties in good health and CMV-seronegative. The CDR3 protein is CASSPGLVLAGANEQFF. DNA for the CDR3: TGTGCCAGCAGTCCGGGGTTAGTTCTAGCGGGGGCTAATGAGCAGTTCTTC.